A single sample is the source of the 22 T cell receptor beta chains below, sequenced in a study of blood T cell repertoires in COVID-19. Libraries were prepared by immunoSEQ multiplex PCR; TCRdb keeps only in-frame clonotypes and omits some of them. The sample includes some 200,000 clones, around 84% of them seen just once. The sequenced sample was peripheral blood. These receptors came from an elderly man with acute or convalescent COVID-19.

CDR3: CASSIWTSGSNEQFF. As DNA, the CDR3 is TGTGCCAGTAGTATATGGACTAGCGGGTCCAATGAGCAGTTCTTC. This chain links TRBV19 with TRBJ2-1, with 11 bases fitting TRBD2. Unmatched junction bases numbered 3, after V lost 2 bases and J lost 6 bases. CDR1 and CDR2 from the germline V gene are LNHDA and SQIVND (reference sequence). This CDR3 comprises 15 residues.

This chain connects TRBV30 to TRBJ1-5; TRBD1 might be the D (5 bases). The CDR3 covers 15 residues. Trimming removed 1 base from V and 4 bases from J, with 14 bases in between. CDR1 and CDR2 from the germline V gene are GTSNPN and SVGIG (reference sequence). The CDR3: CAWSGRGLRNQPQHF. The CDR3 coding sequence is TGTGCCTGGAGTGGAAGGGGACTGAGGAATCAGCCCCAGCATTTT. Based on the CDR3 plus reference TRBV30 and TRBJ1-5, the full variable domain is SQTIHQWPATLVQPVGSPLSLECTVEGTSNPNLYWYRQAAGRGLQLLFYSVGIGQISSEVPQNLSASRPQDRQFILSSKKLLLSDSGFYLCAWSGRGLRNQPQHFGDGTRLSIL.

J is TRBJ2-3 and V is TRBV7-2; 7 nucleotides match TRBD2. With 5 bases clipped from V and 0 bases from J, the junction kept 5 bases outside the gene matches. This CDR3 has 15 amino acids. Germline V CDR1 and CDR2: SGHTA, FQGNSA. CDR3 in amino acids: CASSAMGGSTDTQYF. In DNA, the CDR3 is TGTGCCAGCAGCGCCATGGGAGGGAGCACAGATACGCAGTATTTT.

The V and J genes are TRBV12-5 and TRBJ2-2; D is perhaps TRBD1 (5 bases). Germline values: CDR1 LGHNT, CDR2 FRNRAP. The CDR3 contains 16 residues. V gave up 3 bases and J gave up 6 bases, with 17 bases separating them. The CDR3 bases are TGTGCTAGTGGTTTTCAATTTCAGGGCCGGGCCGGGGAGCTGTTTTTT. This sequence encodes CASGFQFQGRAGELFF.

This clone has more than one count but fewer than ten. This chain uses TRBV7-2 with TRBJ2-7; D is possibly TRBD2 (6 bases). Trimming cost V 0 bases and J 6 bases, with 18 bases left between them. CDR3 length equals 16 residues. The germline CDR1 and CDR2 sequences are SGHTA and FQGNSA. The CDR3 protein is CASSLAPGTVFSEQYF. CDR3 coding DNA: TGTGCCAGCAGCTTAGCCCCCGGGACTGTATTTAGCGAGCAGTACTTC.

V usage is TRBV3-1 (or the pseudogene TRBV3-2) and J usage is TRBJ2-3; D not resolved. CDR3 length equals 15 residues. V lost 4 bases and J 0 bases, leaving 11 bases between the germline ends. Germline V gene lookup returns CDR1 LGHDT and CDR2 YNNKEL (reference sequence). CDR3 nucleotides: TGTGCCAGCAGCCTCTCCTTGACAAGCACAGATACGCAGTATTTT. It codes for CASSLSLTSTDTQYF.

In its sample, this clone was seen once. The chain joins TRBV10-3 to TRBJ2-7, with TRBD2 matching 10 bases. After removal of 0 bases from V and 6 bases from J, the junction contained 11 bases not matched to a gene. The CDR3 consists of 17 residues. Germline V gene lookup returns CDR1 ENHRY and CDR2 SYGVKD. In DNA form, the CDR3 reads TGTGCCATCAGTGAGTCAGGGGTGTCTAGCGGGAGTCGCGAGCAGTACTTC. Translating gives CAISESGVSSGSREQYF.

This chain connects TRBV6-5 to TRBJ1-5; D call uncertain. Germline CDR1 reads MNHEY; CDR2 reads SVGAGI. This CDR3 region has 15 residues. Trimming shortened V by 6 bases and J by 3 bases, and 15 bases separated the two germline ends. CDR3 region: CASRWGGENNQPQHF. The DNA of the CDR3 is TGTGCCAGCAGATGGGGAGGAGAAAACAATCAGCCCCAGCATTTT.

The V call is TRBV10-3, the J call TRBJ1-2, with D maybe TRBD1 (5 bases). Germline lookup yields CDR1 ENHRY and CDR2 SYGVKD. The V end was cut by 5 bases, the J end by 7 bases, with 14 bases between. CDR3 length: 13 amino acids. The CDR3 region is CAISPDMSAGYTF. CDR3 DNA: TGTGCCATCAGTCCGGACATGTCTGCTGGCTACACCTTC.

The chain is built from TRBV6-5 and TRBJ2-7, with D perhaps matching TRBD2 (6 bases). V lost 0 bases to trimming and J lost 4 bases, with 13 bases between them. The CDR3 runs 15 residues. Germline CDR1 MNHEY, CDR2 SVGAGI. The CDR3: CASSYSTSNRYEQYF. In DNA, the CDR3 is TGTGCCAGCAGTTACTCGACTAGTAATAGATACGAGCAGTACTTC.

The rearrangement uses TRBV2 and TRBJ1-1; TRBD1 matches at 9 bases. V was pared by 1 base and J by 11 bases, with 5 bases of the junction left unmatched. The CDR3 is made up of 13 amino acids. Germline V gives CDR1 SNHLY, CDR2 FYNNEI. As DNA, the CDR3 is TGTGCCAGCAGTGAAGAAAGGGACAGGGAGGCTTTCTTT. Residues: CASSEERDREAFF.

J is TRBJ2-5 and V is TRBV3-1 (or the pseudogene TRBV3-2), with D hard to call. The germline CDR1 and CDR2 sequences are LGHDT and YNNKEL (reference sequence). V was shortened by 0 bases and J by 7 bases, with 12 bases between the two germline ends. The CDR3 is made up of 14 amino acids. The CDR3 DNA sequence: TGTGCCAGCAGCCAAGATCCCAGATCAGGGACCCAGTACTTC. Its protein is CASSQDPRSGTQYF.

V usage is TRBV11-3 and J usage is TRBJ2-7, with a possible D match to TRBD1 (5 bases). The CDR3 has 13 residues. The ends were cut back, 5 bases at V and 0 bases at J, with 8 bases in the middle. CDR1 is SGHNT and CDR2 is YENEEA in the germline V gene. The CDR3 DNA reads TGTGCCAGCAGCATTCAGGGCTCCTACGAGCAGTACTTC. Its protein is CASSIQGSYEQYF. The whole variable domain, remainder taken from reference TRBV11-3 and TRBJ2-7, is EAGVVQSPRYKIIEKKQPVAFWCNPISGHNTLYWYLQNLGQGPELLIRYENEEAVDDSQLPKDRFSAERLKGVDSTLKIQPAELGDSAVYLCASSIQGSYEQYFGPGTRLTVT.

The chain combines TRBV5-5 with TRBJ1-2, with D maybe TRBD1 (5 bases). V lost 0 bases to trimming and J lost 7 bases, with 13 bases between them. This CDR3 is built from 14 residues. Germline V gene lookup returns CDR1 SGHKS and CDR2 YYEKEE (reference sequence). CDR3 loop: CASSLAGKGPGYTF. The CDR3 coding sequence is TGTGCCAGCAGCTTGGCAGGGAAAGGACCTGGCTACACCTTC.

The chain combines TRBV27 with TRBJ2-2; D not resolved. The CDR3 consists of 14 residues. Germline CDR1 is MNHEY and CDR2 is SMNVEV (reference sequence). Trimming removed 5 bases from V and 1 base from J, with 8 bases in between. The DNA for the CDR3 is TGTGCCAGCAGTCCTCAGAAGAACACCGGGGAGCTGTTTTTT. As protein: CASSPQKNTGELFF.

V and J are TRBV2 and TRBJ2-5, with TRBD2 matching 7 bases. Germline lookup yields CDR1 SNHLY and CDR2 FYNNEI. V lost 4 bases and J lost 5; bases outside the gene matches: 10. The CDR3 is made up of 15 amino acids. The CDR3 coding sequence is TGTGCCAGCAGTGGGGAGACTAGCCTTCGGGAGACCCAGTACTTC. Its translation: CASSGETSLRETQYF.

This chain joins TRBV5-5 and TRBJ2-3, with TRBD2 as a possible D gene (7 bases). V was pared by 3 bases and J by 4 bases, with 9 bases between. The CDR3 length is 13 residues. Germline CDR1 is SGHKS and CDR2 is YYEKEE (reference sequence). The CDR3 region is CASSWGGPDTQYF. In DNA, the CDR3 is TGTGCCAGCAGCTGGGGGGGGCCAGATACGCAGTATTTT. The full variable domain, with the rest looked up from reference TRBV5-5 and TRBJ2-3, is DAGVTQSPTHLIKTRGQQVTLRCSPISGHKSVSWYQQVLGQGPQFIFQYYEKEERGRGNFPDRFSARQFPNYSSELNVNALLLGDSALYLCASSWGGPDTQYFGPGTRLTVL.

The chain employs TRBV30 and TRBJ1-4, with 7 bases matching TRBD1. Trimming at V came to 2 bases and at J to 6 bases, leaving 3 bases not matched to a gene. The CDR3 contains 13 residues. Germline V gene sequence: CDR1 GTSNPN, CDR2 SVGIG (reference sequence). In DNA form, the CDR3 reads TGTGCCTGGAGTCGAGGGGGCGATGAAAAACTGTTTTTT. Translation gives CAWSRGGDEKLFF.

The CDR3 bases are TGTGCCAGCAGTGCTAGAACTAGCGGCACAGATACGCAGTATTTT. This encodes CASSARTSGTDTQYF. The chain has TRBV2 and TRBJ2-3; 7 positions match TRBD2. This CDR3 has 15 amino acids. Unmatched junction bases numbered 5, after V lost 4 bases and J lost 1 base. Germline CDR1 reads SNHLY; CDR2 reads FYNNEI. Using reference TRBV2 and TRBJ2-3 for the parts outside the CDR3, the full variable domain is EPEVTQTPSHQVTQMGQEVILRCVPISNHLYFYWYRQILGQKVEFLVSFYNNEISEKSEIFDDQFSVERPDGSNFTLKIRSTKLEDSAMYFCASSARTSGTDTQYFGPGTRLTVL.

The chain recombines TRBV6-5 with TRBJ1-5, with 8 bases fitting TRBD1. Looked up from germline, CDR1 is MNHEY and CDR2 is SVGAGI. V lost 4 bases to trimming and J lost 3 bases; unmatched junction nucleotides: 8. The CDR3 totals 16 residues. As DNA, the CDR3 is TGTGCCAGCAGTTTACAAGGGACAGGTCCCAATCAGCCCCAGCATTTT. Its protein product is CASSLQGTGPNQPQHF.

The chain joins TRBV27 to TRBJ2-3; D unclear. Between the trimmed V and J ends, which lost 5 bases and 2 bases, there was a span of 17 bases. The CDR3 loop spans 16 amino acids. Germline CDR1 is MNHEY and CDR2 is SMNVEV (reference sequence). DNA of the CDR3: TGTGCCAGCAGTATTAGACACCCCGTAAACACAGATACGCAGTATTTT. As protein: CASSIRHPVNTDTQYF.

The rearrangement links TRBV4-1 to TRBJ1-6; TRBD1 agrees at 7 bases. Trimming removed 6 bases from V and 3 bases from J; junction bases left unmatched: 8. The germline gives CDR1 MGHRA, CDR2 YSYEKL. The CDR3 totals 16 residues. The CDR3 loop is CASSSKGGSYNSPLHF. CDR3 nucleotides: TGCGCCAGCAGTTCCAAAGGGGGCAGCTATAATTCACCCCTCCACTTT.